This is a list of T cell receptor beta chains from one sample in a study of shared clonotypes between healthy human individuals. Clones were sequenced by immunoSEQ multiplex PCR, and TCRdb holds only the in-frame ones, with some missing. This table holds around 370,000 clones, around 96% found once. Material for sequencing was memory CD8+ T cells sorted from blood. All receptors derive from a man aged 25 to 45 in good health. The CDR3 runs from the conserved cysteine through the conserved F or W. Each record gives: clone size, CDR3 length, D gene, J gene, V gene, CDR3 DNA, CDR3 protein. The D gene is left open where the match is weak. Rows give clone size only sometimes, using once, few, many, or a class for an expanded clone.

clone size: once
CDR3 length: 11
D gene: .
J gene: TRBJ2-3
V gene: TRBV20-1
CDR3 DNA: TGCAGTTCCGCCCCCACAGATACGCAGTATTTT
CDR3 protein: CSSAPTDTQYF

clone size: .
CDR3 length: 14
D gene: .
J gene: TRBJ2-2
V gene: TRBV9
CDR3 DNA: TGTGCCAGCAGCGTAGATGCGGGCACCGGGGAGCTGTTTTTT
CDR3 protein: CASSVDAGTGELFF

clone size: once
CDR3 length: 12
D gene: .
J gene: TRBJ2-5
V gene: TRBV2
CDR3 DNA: TGTGCCACCAGACGTTTACAAGAGACCCAGTACTTC
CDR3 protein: CATRRLQETQYF

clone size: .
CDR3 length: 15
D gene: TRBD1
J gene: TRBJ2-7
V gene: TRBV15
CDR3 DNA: TGTGCCACCAGCAGAGTTGGGGACAGGGGCTACGAGCAGTACTTC
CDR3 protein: CATSRVGDRGYEQYF

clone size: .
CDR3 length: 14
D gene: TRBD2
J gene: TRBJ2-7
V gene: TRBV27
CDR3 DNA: TGTGCCAGCAAATTAGCGGGCGTGACCTACGAGCAGTACTTC
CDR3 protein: CASKLAGVTYEQYF

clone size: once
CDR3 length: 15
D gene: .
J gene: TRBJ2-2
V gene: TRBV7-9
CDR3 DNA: TGTGCCAGCAGCTTAATGAGCGGGAACACCGGGGAGCTGTTTTTT
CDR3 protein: CASSLMSGNTGELFF

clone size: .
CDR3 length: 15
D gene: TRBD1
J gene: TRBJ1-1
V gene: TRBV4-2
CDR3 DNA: TGTGCCAGCAGCCAGTGGAACAGGGACAGACCTGAAGCTTTCTTT
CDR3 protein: CASSQWNRDRPEAFF

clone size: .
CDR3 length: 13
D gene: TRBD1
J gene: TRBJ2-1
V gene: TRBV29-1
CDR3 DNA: TGCAGCGTACCGGGACAGCGATTGAATGAGCAGTTCTTC
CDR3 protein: CSVPGQRLNEQFF

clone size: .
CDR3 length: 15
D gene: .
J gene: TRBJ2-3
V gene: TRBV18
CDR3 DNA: TGTGCCAGCTCGCCGCAGGGTGGGAGCACAGATACGCAGTATTTT
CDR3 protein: CASSPQGGSTDTQYF

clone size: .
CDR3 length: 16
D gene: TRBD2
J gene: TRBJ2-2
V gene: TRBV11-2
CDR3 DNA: TGTGCCAGTCCCTCCTCACTAGCGGGCCGAACCGGGGAGCTGTTTTTT
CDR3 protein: CASPSSLAGRTGELFF

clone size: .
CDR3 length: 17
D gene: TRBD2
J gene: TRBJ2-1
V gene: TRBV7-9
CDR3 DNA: TGTGCCAGCCGCTTCCAGGGACTAGCGATCCGCGACAATGAGCAGTTCTTC
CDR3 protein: CASRFQGLAIRDNEQFF

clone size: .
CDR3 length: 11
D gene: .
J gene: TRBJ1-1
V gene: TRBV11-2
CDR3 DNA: TGTGCCAGCAGCTTAGAGTCCGAAGCTTTCTTT
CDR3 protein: CASSLESEAFF

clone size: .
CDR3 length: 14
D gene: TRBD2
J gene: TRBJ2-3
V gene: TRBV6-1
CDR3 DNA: TGTGCCAGCGTACGGGAGGGCGGTAGGGATACGCAGTATTTT
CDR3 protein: CASVREGGRDTQYF

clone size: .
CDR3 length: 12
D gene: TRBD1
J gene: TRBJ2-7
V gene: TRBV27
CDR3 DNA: TGTGCCAGCAGTTTACAGGGGGCCGAGCAGTACTTC
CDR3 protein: CASSLQGAEQYF

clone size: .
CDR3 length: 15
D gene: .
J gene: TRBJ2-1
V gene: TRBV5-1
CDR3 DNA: TGCGCCAGCAGCTTGCCTCTGCCCGACCACAATGAGCAGTTCTTC
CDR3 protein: CASSLPLPDHNEQFF

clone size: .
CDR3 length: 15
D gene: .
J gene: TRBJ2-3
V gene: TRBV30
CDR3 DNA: TGTGCCTGGAGTTCGGGCGGAATGAGCACAGATACGCAGTATTTT
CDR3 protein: CAWSSGGMSTDTQYF

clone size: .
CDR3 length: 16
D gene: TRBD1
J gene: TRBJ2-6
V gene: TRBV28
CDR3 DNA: TGTGCCAGCAGCCTACCCAGGGGGCCTGGGGCCAACGTCCTGACTTTC
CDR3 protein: CASSLPRGPGANVLTF

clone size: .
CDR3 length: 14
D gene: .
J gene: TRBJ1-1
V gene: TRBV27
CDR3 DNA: TGTGCCAGCAGTTTACGACAGACGAACACTGAAGCTTTCTTT
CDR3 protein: CASSLRQTNTEAFF

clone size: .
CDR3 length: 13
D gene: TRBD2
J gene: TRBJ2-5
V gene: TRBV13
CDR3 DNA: TGTGCCAGCAGCGCGACTAGCCGGGAGACCCAGTACTTC
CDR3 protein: CASSATSRETQYF

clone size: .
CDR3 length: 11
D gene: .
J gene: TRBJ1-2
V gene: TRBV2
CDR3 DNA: TGTGCCAGCACGGGGTTAAGGGGCTACACCTTC
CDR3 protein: CASTGLRGYTF

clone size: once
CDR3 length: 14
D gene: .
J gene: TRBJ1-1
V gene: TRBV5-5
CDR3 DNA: TGTGCCAGCACCCCCCTGGTGGCGAACACTGAAGCTTTCTTT
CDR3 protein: CASTPLVANTEAFF

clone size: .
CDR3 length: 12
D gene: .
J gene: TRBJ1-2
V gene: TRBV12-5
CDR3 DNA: TGTGCTAGTGCCCCCGTCGGAGGTGGCTACACCTTC
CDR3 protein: CASAPVGGGYTF

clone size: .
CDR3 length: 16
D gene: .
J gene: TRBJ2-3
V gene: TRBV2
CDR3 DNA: TGTGCCAGCAGTGAAGCGCTTCCAGCATTCACAGATACGCAGTATTTT
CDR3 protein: CASSEALPAFTDTQYF

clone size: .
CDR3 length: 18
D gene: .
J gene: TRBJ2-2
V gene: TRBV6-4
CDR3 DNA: TGTGCGAAAATCGGTCGTGAGGGAGCTAGCCCGAACACCGGGGAGCTGTTTTTT
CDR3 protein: CAKIGREGASPNTGELFF

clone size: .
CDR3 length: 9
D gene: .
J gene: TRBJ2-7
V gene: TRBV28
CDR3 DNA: TGTGCCAGCATTAAGGAGCAGTACTTC
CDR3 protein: CASIKEQYF

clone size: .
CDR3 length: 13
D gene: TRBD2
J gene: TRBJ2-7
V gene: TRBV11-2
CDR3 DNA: TGTGCCAGCAGCTCGGGACTAGCCTACGAGCAGTACTTC
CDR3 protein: CASSSGLAYEQYF

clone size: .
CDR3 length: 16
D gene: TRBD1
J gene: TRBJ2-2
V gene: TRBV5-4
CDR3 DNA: TGTGCCAGCAGCCTCCCCGAGACAGGGGACACCGGGGAGCTGTTTTTT
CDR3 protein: CASSLPETGDTGELFF

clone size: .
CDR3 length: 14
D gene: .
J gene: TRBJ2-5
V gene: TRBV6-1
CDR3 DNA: TGTGCCAGCGACAAAGGCAGCATTTTTGAGACCCAGTACTTC
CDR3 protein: CASDKGSIFETQYF

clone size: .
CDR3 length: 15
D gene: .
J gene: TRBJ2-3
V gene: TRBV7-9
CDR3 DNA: TGTGCCAGCAGCTTAGGTGACCGGTCCACAGATACGCAGTATTTT
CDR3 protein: CASSLGDRSTDTQYF

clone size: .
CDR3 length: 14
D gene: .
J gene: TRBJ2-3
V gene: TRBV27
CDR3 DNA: TGTGCCAGCAGTTTATGGGGGGGCACAGATACGCAGTATTTT
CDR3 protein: CASSLWGGTDTQYF

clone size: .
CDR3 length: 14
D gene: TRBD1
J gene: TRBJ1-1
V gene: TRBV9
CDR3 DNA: TGTGCCAGCAGCGTAGCACAGGGGAATGATGAAGCTTTCTTT
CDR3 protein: CASSVAQGNDEAFF

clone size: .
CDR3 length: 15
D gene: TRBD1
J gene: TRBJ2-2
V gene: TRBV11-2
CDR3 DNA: TGTGCCAGCAGCTTAGTGGGACAGGGGGCCGGGGAGCTGTTTTTT
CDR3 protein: CASSLVGQGAGELFF

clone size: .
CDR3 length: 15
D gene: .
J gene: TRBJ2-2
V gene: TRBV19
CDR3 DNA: TGTGCCAGTAAAGGACAGCCGGGGAGCCCCGGGGAGCTGTTTTTT
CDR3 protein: CASKGQPGSPGELFF

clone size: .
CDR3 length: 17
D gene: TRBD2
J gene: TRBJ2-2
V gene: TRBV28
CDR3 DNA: TGTGCCAGCAGCCCTGGACTAGCGGGATTCCGGGCCGGGGAGCTGTTTTTT
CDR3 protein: CASSPGLAGFRAGELFF

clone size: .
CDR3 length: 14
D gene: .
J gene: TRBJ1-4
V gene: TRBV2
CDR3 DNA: TGTGCCAGCAGCCTTCAGGGATTTAGTGAAAAACTGTTTTTT
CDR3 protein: CASSLQGFSEKLFF

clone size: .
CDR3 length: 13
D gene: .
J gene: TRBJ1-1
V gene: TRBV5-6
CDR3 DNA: TGTGCCAGCAGCCCACAGGGGAACACTGAAGCTTTCTTT
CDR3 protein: CASSPQGNTEAFF

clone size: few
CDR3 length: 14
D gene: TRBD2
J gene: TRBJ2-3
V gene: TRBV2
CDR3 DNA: TGTGCCAGGCGACTAGCGGGGAGCACAGATACGCAGTATTTT
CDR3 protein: CARRLAGSTDTQYF

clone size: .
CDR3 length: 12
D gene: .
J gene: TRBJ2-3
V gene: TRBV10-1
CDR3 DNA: TGCGCCAGCAGTAAATTCCTCGATACGCAGTATTTT
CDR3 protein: CASSKFLDTQYF

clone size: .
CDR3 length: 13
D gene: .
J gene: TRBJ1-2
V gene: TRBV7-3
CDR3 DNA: TGTGCCAGCAGCTTAGGGGGAGGCTATGGCTACACCTTC
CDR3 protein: CASSLGGGYGYTF

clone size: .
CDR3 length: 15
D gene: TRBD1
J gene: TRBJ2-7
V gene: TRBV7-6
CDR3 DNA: TGTGCCAGCAGCTTATCCCGGACAGGGGATTACGAGCAGTACTTC
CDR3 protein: CASSLSRTGDYEQYF

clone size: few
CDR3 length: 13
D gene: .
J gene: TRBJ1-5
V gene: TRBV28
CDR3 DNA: TGTGCCAGCAGTTTACCAGGCAATCAGCCCCAGCATTTT
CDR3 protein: CASSLPGNQPQHF

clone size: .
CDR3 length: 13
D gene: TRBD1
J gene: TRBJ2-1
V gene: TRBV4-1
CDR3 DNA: TGCGCCAGCAGCCAACGACAGGGGGATGAGCAGTTCTTC
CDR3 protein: CASSQRQGDEQFF

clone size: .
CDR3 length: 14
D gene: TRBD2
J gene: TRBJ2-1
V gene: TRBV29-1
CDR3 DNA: TGCAGCGTCTTAGCGGGAGGAGGGGGCAATGAGCAGTTCTTC
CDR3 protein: CSVLAGGGGNEQFF

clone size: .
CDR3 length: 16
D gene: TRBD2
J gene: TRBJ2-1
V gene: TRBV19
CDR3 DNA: TGTGCCAGTAGTATCTGGCCGGGAGGCGGCTACAATGAGCAGTTCTTC
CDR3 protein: CASSIWPGGGYNEQFF

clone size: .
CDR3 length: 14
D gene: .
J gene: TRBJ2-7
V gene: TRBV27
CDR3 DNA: TGTGCCAGCAGTACTGGCGGGACAGTCGGGAAGCAGTACTTC
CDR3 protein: CASSTGGTVGKQYF

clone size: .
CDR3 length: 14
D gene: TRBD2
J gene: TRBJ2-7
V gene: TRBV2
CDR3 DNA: TGTGCCAGCAGTGAAAGCGGGGCCGTCTACGAGCAGTACTTC
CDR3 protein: CASSESGAVYEQYF

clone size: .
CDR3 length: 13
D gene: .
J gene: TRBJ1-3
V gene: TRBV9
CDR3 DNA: TGTGCCAGCAGCCCCCCCTGGGGGAACACCATATATTTT
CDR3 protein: CASSPPWGNTIYF

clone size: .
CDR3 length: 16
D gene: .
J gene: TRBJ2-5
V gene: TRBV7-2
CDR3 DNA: TGTGCCAGCAGCCCAATGGGCAGGGTGGGTAGAGAGACCCAGTACTTC
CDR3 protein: CASSPMGRVGRETQYF

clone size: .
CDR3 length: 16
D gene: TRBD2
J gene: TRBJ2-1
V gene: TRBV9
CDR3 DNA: TGTGCCAGCAGCCTAACTAGCGGGGCCCTCGGCAATGAGCAGTTCTTC
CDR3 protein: CASSLTSGALGNEQFF

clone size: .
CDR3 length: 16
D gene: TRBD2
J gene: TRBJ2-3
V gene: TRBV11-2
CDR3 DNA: TGTGCCAGCAGCTTTACTAGCGGGAGGGTCGCAGATACGCAGTATTTT
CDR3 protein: CASSFTSGRVADTQYF

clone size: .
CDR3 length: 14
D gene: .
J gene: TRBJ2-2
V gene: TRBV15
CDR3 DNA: TGTGCCACCAGCCGGGGCTTGGGTCCCGGGGAGCTGTTTTTT
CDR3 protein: CATSRGLGPGELFF

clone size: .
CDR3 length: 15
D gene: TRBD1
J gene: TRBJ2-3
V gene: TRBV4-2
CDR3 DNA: TGTGCCAGCAGATCCCGGGACAGGGGAACAGATACGCAGTATTTT
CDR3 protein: CASRSRDRGTDTQYF

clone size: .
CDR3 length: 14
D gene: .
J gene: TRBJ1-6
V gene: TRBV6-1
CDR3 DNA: TGTGCCAGCACGAGGAGCTCCTATAATTCACCCCTCCACTTT
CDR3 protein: CASTRSSYNSPLHF

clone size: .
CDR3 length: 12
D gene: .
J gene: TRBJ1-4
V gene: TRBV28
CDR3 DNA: TGTGCCAGTCGACAGGCTAATGAAAAACTGTTTTTT
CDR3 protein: CASRQANEKLFF

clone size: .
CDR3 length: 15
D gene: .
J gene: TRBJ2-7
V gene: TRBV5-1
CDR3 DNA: TGCGCCAGCAGCTTGGGAGGGTATCCACCCTACGAGCAGTACTTC
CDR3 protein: CASSLGGYPPYEQYF